These T cell receptor beta chains were read from a single sample in a study of beta chain features in type 1 diabetes. TCRdb's copy holds only in-frame clones and misses some; the assay was immunoSEQ multiplex PCR. The sample lists around 650,000 clones; 12% were seen once. The material sequenced was naive CD4+ T cells from blood. The receptor set was obtained from a man aged 25 to 45 with type 1 diabetes. Both conserved end residues are part of each CDR3. The order of the fields is J gene, clone size, V gene, D gene, CDR3 DNA, CDR3 protein. D genes are given only for firm matches. Expanded clones get a size class; other rows say once, few or many, or leave the size out.

j_gene: TRBJ1-2
abundance: -
v_gene: TRBV4-3
d_gene: -
CDR3nt: TGCGCCAGCAGCCAAGACGGGGGTTCCTATGGCTACACCTTC
CDR3aa: CASSQDGGSYGYTF

j_gene: TRBJ2-3
abundance: few
v_gene: TRBV5-1
d_gene: -
CDR3nt: TGCGCCAGCGGGGAACCGCAGGTTAGCACAGATACGCAGTATTTT
CDR3aa: CASGEPQVSTDTQYF

j_gene: TRBJ2-7
abundance: few
v_gene: TRBV7-9
d_gene: TRBD1
CDR3nt: TGTGCCAGCGGGAACCGGGACAGGGGACCCTACGAGCAGTACTTC
CDR3aa: CASGNRDRGPYEQYF

j_gene: TRBJ2-7
abundance: -
v_gene: TRBV28
d_gene: TRBD1
CDR3nt: TGTGCCACCTGGGACAGATCCTACGAGCAGTACTTC
CDR3aa: CATWDRSYEQYF

j_gene: TRBJ1-1
abundance: -
v_gene: TRBV19
d_gene: -
CDR3nt: TGTGCCAGTAGTAGAGACAGCTTGAACACTGAAGCTTTCTTT
CDR3aa: CASSRDSLNTEAFF

j_gene: TRBJ2-2
abundance: -
v_gene: TRBV5-1
d_gene: -
CDR3nt: TGCGCCAGCAGCGATGGACGATGGGGCGGGGAGCTGTTTTTT
CDR3aa: CASSDGRWGGELFF

j_gene: TRBJ1-5
abundance: few
v_gene: TRBV6-5
d_gene: -
CDR3nt: TGTGCCAGCGGAAGGGGCTACGGGGATCAGCCCCAGCATTTT
CDR3aa: CASGRGYGDQPQHF

j_gene: TRBJ2-7
abundance: -
v_gene: TRBV13
d_gene: TRBD1
CDR3nt: TGTGCCAGCAGCTTAGTGGGGACAGGGGTATCGAAGTGGTACTTC
CDR3aa: CASSLVGTGVSKWYF

j_gene: TRBJ1-2
abundance: few
v_gene: TRBV6-5
d_gene: -
CDR3nt: TGTGCCAGCAGTTACTCCATACAGGGTTCTTATGGCTACACCTTC
CDR3aa: CASSYSIQGSYGYTF

j_gene: TRBJ2-7
abundance: few
v_gene: TRBV29-1
d_gene: -
CDR3nt: TGCAGCGCCAACAATCAGGGTTCCGAGCAGTACTTC
CDR3aa: CSANNQGSEQYF

j_gene: TRBJ2-5
abundance: many
v_gene: TRBV14
d_gene: -
CDR3nt: TGTGCCAGCAGCCAGGTGGAGACCCAGTACTTC
CDR3aa: CASSQVETQYF

j_gene: TRBJ1-6
abundance: -
v_gene: TRBV4-1
d_gene: TRBD1
CDR3nt: TGCGCCAGCAGCCAAGACAGGGGGTTGACACCCCTCCACTTT
CDR3aa: CASSQDRGLTPLHF

j_gene: TRBJ1-2
abundance: -
v_gene: TRBV30
d_gene: TRBD1
CDR3nt: TGTGCCTGGAGTTACAGGGGGTTGAATGGCTACACCTTC
CDR3aa: CAWSYRGLNGYTF

j_gene: TRBJ2-7
abundance: -
v_gene: TRBV6-5
d_gene: TRBD1
CDR3nt: TGTGCCAGCACTCCCGACAGGGGAACCTACGAGCAGTACTTC
CDR3aa: CASTPDRGTYEQYF